This T cell receptor beta chain was documented in a study of shared clonotypes between healthy human individuals. For the study at large: Each donor had three CD4 naive, three CD4 memory, two CD8 naive and one CD8 memory plate. Study results and limitations: Sharing across four donors was seen in 5% to 5.5% of naive CD4 clonotypes. Compared with clonotypes that all four donors shared, non-shared clonotypes had lower generation probabilities.

The assay was carried out at the deep level. Generated by immunoSEQ multiplex PCR, the TCRdb table keeps only in-frame clones and is missing some. The sample consists of 2 million to 2.5 million clones, about 92% of them appearing once. The CDR3 is 12 residues long. The V end lost 5 bases, the J end lost 4 bases, and 9 bases lay between the germline ends. The germline CDR1 and CDR2 sequences are MNHEY and SVGAGI. As to this clone: The antigen is unknown.

J is TRBJ2-7 and V is TRBV6-5, with unresolved D. This TCR was sampled from a man younger than 30 in good health. Some clones in this sample may be carry-over from other donors' samples. Material: naive CD4+ T cells from PBMCs. Subset here: CD45RA+ positively selected. CDR3 sequence: CASSAHGYEQYF. In nucleotides, the CDR3 is TGTGCCAGCAGTGCACACGGGTACGAGCAGTACTTC.